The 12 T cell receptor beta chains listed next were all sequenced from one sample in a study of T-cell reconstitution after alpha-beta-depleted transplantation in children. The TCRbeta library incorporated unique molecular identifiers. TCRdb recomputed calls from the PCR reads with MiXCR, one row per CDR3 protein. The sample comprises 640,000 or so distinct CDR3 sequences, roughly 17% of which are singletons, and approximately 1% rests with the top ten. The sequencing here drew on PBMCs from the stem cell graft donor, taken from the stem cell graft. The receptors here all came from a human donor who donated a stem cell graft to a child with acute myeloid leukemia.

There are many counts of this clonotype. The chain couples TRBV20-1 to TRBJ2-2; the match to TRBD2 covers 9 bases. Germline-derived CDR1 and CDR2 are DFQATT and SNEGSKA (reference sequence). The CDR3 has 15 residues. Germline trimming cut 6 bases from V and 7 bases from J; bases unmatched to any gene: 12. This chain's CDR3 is CSARPSGVRSGELFF. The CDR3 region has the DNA TGCAGTGCCCGCCCTAGCGGGGTGCGAAGCGGGGAGCTGTTTTTT.

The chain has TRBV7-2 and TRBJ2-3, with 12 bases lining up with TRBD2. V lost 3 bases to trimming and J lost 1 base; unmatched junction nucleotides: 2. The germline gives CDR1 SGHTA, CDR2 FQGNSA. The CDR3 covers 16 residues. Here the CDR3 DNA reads TGTGCCAGCAGCTTTGGACTAGCGGGGCGCACAGATACGCAGTATTTT. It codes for CASSFGLAGRTDTQYF.

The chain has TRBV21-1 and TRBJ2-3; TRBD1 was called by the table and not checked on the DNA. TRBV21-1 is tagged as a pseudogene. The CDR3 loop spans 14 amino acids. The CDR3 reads CASSLTGPLATQYF. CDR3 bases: TGTGCCAGCAGTCTGACAGGCCCCCTGGCTACGCAGTATTTT.

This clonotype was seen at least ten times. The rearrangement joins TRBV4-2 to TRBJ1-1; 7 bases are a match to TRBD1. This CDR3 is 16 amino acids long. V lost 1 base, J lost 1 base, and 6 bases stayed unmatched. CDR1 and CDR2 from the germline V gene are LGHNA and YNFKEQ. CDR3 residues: CASSQATGYENTEAFF. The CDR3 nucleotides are TGTGCCAGCAGCCAAGCGACAGGGTATGAGAACACTGAAGCTTTCTTT.

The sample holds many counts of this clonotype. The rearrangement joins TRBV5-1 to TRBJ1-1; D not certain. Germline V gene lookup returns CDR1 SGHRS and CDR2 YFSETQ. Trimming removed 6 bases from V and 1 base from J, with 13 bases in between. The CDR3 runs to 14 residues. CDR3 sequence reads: CASKIRTSNTEAFF. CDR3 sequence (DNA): TGCGCCAGCAAAATAAGAACGTCGAACACTGAAGCTTTCTTT.

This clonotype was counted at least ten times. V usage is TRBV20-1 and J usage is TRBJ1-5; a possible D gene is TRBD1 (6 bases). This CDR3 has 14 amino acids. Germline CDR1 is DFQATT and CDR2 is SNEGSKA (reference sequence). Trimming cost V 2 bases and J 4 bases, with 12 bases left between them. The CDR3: CSARPGGPNQPQHF. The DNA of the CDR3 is TGCAGTGCTAGACCTGGGGGCCCTAATCAGCCCCAGCATTTT.

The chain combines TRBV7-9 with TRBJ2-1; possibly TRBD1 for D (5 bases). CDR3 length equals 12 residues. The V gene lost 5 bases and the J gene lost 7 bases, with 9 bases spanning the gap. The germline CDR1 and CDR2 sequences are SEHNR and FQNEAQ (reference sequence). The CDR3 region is CASSPDKNEQFF. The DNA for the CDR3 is TGTGCCAGCAGCCCGGACAAGAATGAGCAGTTCTTC.

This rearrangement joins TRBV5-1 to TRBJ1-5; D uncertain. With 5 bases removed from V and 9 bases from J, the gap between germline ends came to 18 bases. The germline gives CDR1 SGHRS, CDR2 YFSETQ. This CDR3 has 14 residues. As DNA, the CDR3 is TGCGCCAGCAGGCCCTGGACGGGCGCGAGGCCCCAGCATTTT. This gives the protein CASRPWTGARPQHF.

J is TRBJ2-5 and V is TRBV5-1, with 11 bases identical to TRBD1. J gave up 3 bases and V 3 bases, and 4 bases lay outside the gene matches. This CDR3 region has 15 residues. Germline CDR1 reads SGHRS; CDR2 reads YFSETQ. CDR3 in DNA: TGCGCCAGCAGCTCGGGGACAGGGGGTGAAGAGACCCAGTACTTC. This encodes CASSSGTGGEETQYF.

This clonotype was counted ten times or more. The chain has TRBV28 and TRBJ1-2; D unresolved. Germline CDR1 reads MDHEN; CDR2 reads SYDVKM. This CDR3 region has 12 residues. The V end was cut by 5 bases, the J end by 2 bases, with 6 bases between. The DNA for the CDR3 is TGTGCCAGCAGTAAGGCGAACTATGGCTACACCTTC. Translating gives CASSKANYGYTF.

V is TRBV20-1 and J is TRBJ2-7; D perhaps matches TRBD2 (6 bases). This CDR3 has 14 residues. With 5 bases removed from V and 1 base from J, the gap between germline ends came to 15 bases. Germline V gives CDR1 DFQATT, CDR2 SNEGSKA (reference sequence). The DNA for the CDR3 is TGCAGTGCTCGCGAAAGGGCGGGATCCTACGAGCAGTACTTC. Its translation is CSARERAGSYEQYF.

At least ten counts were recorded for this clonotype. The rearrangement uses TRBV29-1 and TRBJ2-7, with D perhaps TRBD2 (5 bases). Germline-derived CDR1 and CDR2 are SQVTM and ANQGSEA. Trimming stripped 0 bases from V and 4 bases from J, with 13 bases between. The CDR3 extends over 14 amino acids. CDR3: CSVEEEAGPYEQYF. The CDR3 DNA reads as TGCAGCGTTGAAGAGGAGGCAGGACCGTACGAGCAGTACTTC.